The 5 T cell receptor beta chains in this list originate from one sample, sequenced in a study of blood T cells in healthy people across ages. Alongside a J-beta primer mix, a sample-barcoded 5' primer served in a second PCR lasting about 7 to 12 cycles. TCRdb re-analysed the 5' RACE reads in MiXCR, keeping a single row per CDR3 protein. This table holds more than 1 million distinct CDR3 sequences, under 45% found once. Sequenced material: blood. The receptors shown here come from a woman in her sixties or seventies in good health.

This clonotype was detected a few times. The chain joins TRBV5-1 to TRBJ2-5; D is uncertain. The CDR3 sequence is 13 residues long. Germline V CDR1 and CDR2: SGHRS, YFSETQ. V was shortened by 0 bases and J by 0 bases, with 3 bases between the two germline ends. CDR3 DNA: TGCGCCAGCAGCTTGGACAACCAAGAGACCCAGTACTTC. Protein product: CASSLDNQETQYF. The full variable domain, with the rest looked up from reference TRBV5-1 and TRBJ2-5, is KAGVTQTPRYLIKTRGQQVTLSCSPISGHRSVSWYQQTPGQGLQFLFEYFSETQRNKGNFPGRFSGRQFSNSRSEMNVSTLELGDSALYLCASSLDNQETQYFGPGTRLLVL.

This chain connects TRBV5-1 to TRBJ2-7, with D unresolved. This CDR3 has 14 amino acids. Germline V CDR1 and CDR2: SGHRS, YFSETQ. Trimming removed 4 bases at V and 2 bases at J, with 13 bases between. The CDR3 DNA reads TGCGCCAGCAGCGGGGTCGACACTACCTACGAGCAGTACTTC. Its translation: CASSGVDTTYEQYF.

The chain has TRBV7-9 and TRBJ2-1; unclear D gene. The J call may be in error: the DNA end matches TRBJ2-7 better. Germline CDR1 SEHNR, CDR2 FQNEAQ (reference sequence). The CDR3 is made up of 14 amino acids. CDR3 sequence: CASTGLQANNEQYF. The CDR3 DNA is TGTGCCAGCACCGGCCTGCAGGCCAACAATGAGCAGTACTTC.

The chain recombines TRBV29-1 with TRBJ1-2; tentative D call: TRBD1 (6 bases). The V end was cut by 3 bases, the J end by 7 bases, with 12 bases between. This CDR3 spans 12 amino acids. Germline values: CDR1 SQVTM, CDR2 ANQGSEA. The CDR3: CSVDNRTVGYTF. The CDR3 region has the DNA TGCAGCGTTGACAACAGGACAGTTGGCTACACCTTC.

This clonotype turned up a few times. This rearrangement joins TRBV29-1 to TRBJ1-1; 9 positions match TRBD1. CDR1 and CDR2 (germline): SQVTM, ANQGSEA. The length of the CDR3 is 14 residues. Trimming removed 6 bases from V and 7 bases from J; junction bases left unmatched: 12. CDR3 coding DNA: TGCAGCGTCGTCGCCGGGGACAGGGACGGTGAAGCTTTCTTT. Protein: CSVVAGDRDGEAFF.